This T cell receptor (beta chain) was obtained from a study of beta chain features in type 1 diabetes. Study-wide results and caveats: Junctions at VDJ sites from type 1 diabetes patients had fewer insertions and more deletions. Shortening that was moderate but significant affected the TCRB CDR3s of Type 1 diabetes patients in all four CD4+ subsets.

The germline gives CDR1 SGHRS, CDR2 YFSETQ. CDR3 size: 15 residues. Between the trimmed V and J ends, which lost 0 bases and 2 bases, there was a span of 10 bases. Expressed TCRB transcripts got sequenced, as all isolated RNA was reverse transcribed. Repertoires were generated with immunoSEQ multiplex PCR, while TCRdb's copy carries only in-frame clones and drops some. The profile covers 550,000 to 850,000 clones, with about an eighth appearing a single time and approximately 0.022% taken by the ten largest. Of note for this clone: The antigen is not known.

The sequence derives from a young man with type 1 diabetes. Input material: naive CD4+ T cells from blood. The rearrangement joins TRBV5-1 to TRBJ2-3; no firm D call. The CDR3 is CASSLGPPNTDTQYF. The CDR3, as DNA: TGCGCCAGCAGCTTGGGTCCACCGAACACAGATACGCAGTATTTT.